Described below is a single T cell receptor beta chain sequence and its context. Original handling: From reference gene primer amplification, estimates of nucleated cell counts were derived. Data came from immunoSEQ multiplex PCR; TCRdb stores just in-frame clones and leaves some out. V, J and clone size reflect that table, while D and trimming were determined from the DNA. Counted here are about 250,000 clones, about 80% occurring once; the ten biggest clones make up around 4.4%. Germline CDR1 MDHEN, CDR2 SYDVKM. This CDR3 is built from 15 residues. The V gene end was trimmed by 4 bases and the J gene end by 5 bases; junction bases not matched to a gene: 6. This entry comes from a study of blood T cell repertoires in COVID-19. Whole-study context: Sites in the United States, Italy and Spain provided acute and convalescent COVID-19 samples. The cDNA or gDNA used as material had been derived from T cells, B-cell-depleted T cells, or PBMCs.

The TCR was taken from a man between 50 and 59 years old with active or convalescent COVID-19. This chain connects TRBV28 to TRBJ2-3; 10 bases map to TRBD1. The sequencing input was peripheral blood. The CDR3 DNA sequence: TGTGCCAGCAGTTCACCGGGACAGGGGCAAGATACGCAGTATTTT. As protein: CASSSPGQGQDTQYF. The complete variable domain, with remaining parts taken from reference TRBV28 and TRBJ2-3, reads DVKVTQSSRYLVKRTGEKVFLECVQDMDHENMFWYRQDPGLGLRLIYFSYDVKMKEKGDIPEGYSVSREKKERFSLILESASTNQTSMYLCASSSPGQGQDTQYFGPGTRLTVL.